Below are 17 T cell receptor beta chains sequenced from a single sample in a study of shared clonotypes between healthy human individuals. Only in-frame clones appear in the TCRdb table, and some are missing; sequencing was by immunoSEQ multiplex PCR. The data contain under 2,000,000 clones, over 85% of them singletons. Naivety among CD8 cells was defined by CD45RO negativity and positive CCR7 selection, thereby excluding terminally differentiated effector memory CD45RA+ cells. The sequencing sample was made of naive CD8+ T cells sorted from blood. The source of these receptors is a man younger than 35 in good health.

The rearrangement joins TRBV27 to TRBJ2-7, with D possibly matching TRBD2 (5 bases). CDR3 length equals 13 residues. In germline, CDR1 is MNHEY, CDR2 SMNVEV (reference sequence). Trimming stripped 3 bases from V and 5 bases from J, with 11 bases between. The CDR3 reads CASSFSGDHEQYF. DNA of the CDR3: TGTGCCAGCAGTTTCAGCGGCGACCACGAGCAGTACTTC.

The V gene is TRBV4-1, the J gene TRBJ2-5, with no clear D. Germline values: CDR1 MGHRA, CDR2 YSYEKL. The V end was cut by 1 base, the J end by 7 bases, with 7 bases between. The CDR3 length is 12 residues. The CDR3 DNA is TGCGCCAGCAGCCAAGTTCGAGGGACCCAGTACTTC. Its translation is CASSQVRGTQYF.

CDR3 sequence: CAWSVVGGGYNEQFF. DNA for the CDR3: TGTGCCTGGAGTGTAGTTGGCGGGGGCTACAATGAGCAGTTCTTC. The V call is TRBV30, the J call TRBJ2-1, with 7 bases fitting TRBD2. Germline trimming cut 0 bases from V and 3 bases from J; bases unmatched to any gene: 5. CDR1 GTSNPN and CDR2 SVGIG come from the germline V gene (reference sequence). The length of the CDR3 is 15 residues.

The chain carries TRBV28 and TRBJ2-7, with D possibly being TRBD1 or TRBD2 (6 bases each). V gave up 7 bases and J gave up 6 bases, with 13 bases separating them. CDR3 length equals 12 residues. The germline gives CDR1 MDHEN, CDR2 SYDVKM. Here the CDR3 reads CASTQQGGEQYF. For the CDR3, the DNA is TGTGCCAGCACCCAACAGGGAGGCGAGCAGTACTTC.

The rearrangement uses TRBV27 and TRBJ2-3; no clear D gene. Germline V lookup: CDR1 MNHEY, CDR2 SMNVEV (reference sequence). CDR3 length: 13 amino acids. V lost 7 bases and J lost 6, with 14 bases in between. CDR3 sequence reads: CASMDQLGDTQYF. For the CDR3, the DNA is TGTGCCAGCATGGACCAATTAGGGGATACGCAGTATTTT.

This CDR3 reads CASSLRGTPGEQYF. Written as DNA, the CDR3 is TGTGCCAGCAGCTTGCGGGGGACCCCGGGGGAGCAGTACTTC. This chain joins TRBV5-4 and TRBJ2-7, with TRBD2 as a possible D gene (6 bases). Germline V gene lookup returns CDR1 SGHNT and CDR2 YYREEE (reference sequence). The CDR3 is made up of 14 amino acids. V was pared by 1 base and J by 7 bases, with 15 bases between.

The chain employs TRBV19 and TRBJ1-1, with D hard to call. The germline V gene has CDR1 LNHDA and CDR2 SQIVND (reference sequence). CDR3 length: 14 amino acids. Trimming removed 6 bases at V and 3 bases at J, with 14 bases between. The CDR3 reads CASSPGYLDTEAFF. DNA of the CDR3: TGTGCCAGTAGCCCAGGTTATCTGGACACTGAAGCTTTCTTT.

The chain is built from TRBV7-9 and TRBJ2-1; either TRBD1 or TRBD2 may fit D (6 bases each). The CDR3 runs 12 residues. V was cut by 7 bases and J by 7 bases, with 11 bases left in between. Germline CDR1 reads SEHNR; CDR2 reads FQNEAQ (reference sequence). Here the CDR3 DNA reads TGTGCCAGCACCAAAGGGGGGAATGAGCAGTTCTTC. Encoded protein: CASTKGGNEQFF.

For this clone: Sequence at one end of the junction differs from germline and may be a read error. The V and J genes are TRBV28 and TRBJ2-3; 7 positions match TRBD1. From germline, CDR1 is MDHEN and CDR2 SYDVKM. This CDR3 has 14 residues. CDR3 sequence: CASRLLEGAGTQYF. Here the CDR3 DNA reads TGTGCCAGCAGATTATTAGAGGGGGCGGGTACGCAGTATTTT.

The chain links TRBV6-5 to TRBJ1-5; no reliable D call. Trimming took off 0 bases at V and 5 bases at J, with 11 bases between the two ends. The V gene's germline CDR1 is MNHEY and CDR2 SVGAGI. CDR3 size: 15 residues. The DNA for the CDR3 is TGTGCCAGCAGTTACTCTCGATATGGCGATCAGCCCCAGCATTTT. Translated: CASSYSRYGDQPQHF.

As for this clone: A read error is possible here, since a much larger clone lies one base away. Distinct nucleotide sequences in the sample also encode this CDR3. V usage is TRBV6-5 and J usage is TRBJ1-1; D is unclear. This CDR3 contains 12 residues. The V gene's germline CDR1 is MNHEY and CDR2 SVGAGI. Trimming removed 2 bases from V and 5 bases from J, with 6 bases in between. CDR3 DNA: TGTGCCAGCAGTTACGTGGGGACTGAAGCTTTCTTT. This encodes CASSYVGTEAFF.

The rearrangement uses TRBV29-1 and TRBJ2-3; 7 bases align to TRBD1. This CDR3 region has 16 residues. Losses at the gene ends were 1 base for V and 0 bases for J; bases not matched to a gene: 7. Per the germline V gene, CDR1 is SQVTM and CDR2 is ANQGSEA. For the CDR3, the DNA is TGCAGCGTTGAAGCCCTGGGACAGTCTAGCACAGATACGCAGTATTTT. Its translation: CSVEALGQSSTDTQYF.

The CDR3 DNA follows: TGTGCCAGTAGTATAGGGACGGGCCTGAACACCGGGGAGCTGTTTTTT. This gives the protein CASSIGTGLNTGELFF. The chain has TRBV19 and TRBJ2-2; D not certain. CDR3 length equals 16 residues. Germline V CDR1 and CDR2: LNHDA, SQIVND (reference sequence). Between the trimmed V and J ends, which lost 1 base and 1 base, there was a span of 10 bases. Variable domain in full (rest from reference TRBV19 and TRBJ2-2): DGGITQSPKYLFRKEGQNVTLSCEQNLNHDAMYWYRQDPGQGLRLIYYSQIVNDFQKGDIAEGYSVSREKKESFPLTVTSAQKNPTAFYLCASSIGTGLNTGELFFGEGSRLTVL.

V and J are TRBV7-9 and TRBJ2-5; D possibly corresponds to TRBD1 (6 bases). Trimming left V 2 bases short and J 5 bases short, with 15 bases between. Germline lookup yields CDR1 SEHNR and CDR2 FQNEAQ (reference sequence). The CDR3 length is 15 residues. Written as DNA, the CDR3 is TGTGCCAGCAGCTTATATCGGGGTCAGGGGGAGACCCAGTACTTC. This encodes CASSLYRGQGETQYF. The full variable domain, with the rest looked up from reference TRBV7-9 and TRBJ2-5, is DTGVSQNPRHKITKRGQNVTFRCDPISEHNRLYWYRQTLGQGPEFLTYFQNEAQLEKSRLLSDRFSAERPKGSFSTLEIQRTEQGDSAMYLCASSLYRGQGETQYFGPGTRLLVL.

Remarks on this clone: This specimen includes other DNA sequences encoding the same CDR3. V usage is TRBV6-5 and J usage is TRBJ1-1, with no clear D. Germline V CDR1 and CDR2: MNHEY, SVGAGI. CDR3 size: 13 residues. V shed 0 bases and J shed 5 bases, with 7 bases lying between them. The CDR3 reads CASSYSERTEAFF. The CDR3, as DNA: TGTGCCAGCAGTTACTCGGAGAGGACTGAAGCTTTCTTT.

As concerns this clone: The same CDR3 arises from other DNA sequences in this sample as well. The rearrangement joins TRBV7-9 to TRBJ1-5, with a weak D call TRBD1 (6 bases). V lost 1 base and J lost 4, with 14 bases in between. Germline V lookup: CDR1 SEHNR, CDR2 FQNEAQ (reference sequence). There are 16 residues in the CDR3. For the CDR3, the DNA is TGTGCCAGCAGCTTAGTACAGGGTGCTGGGAATCAGCCCCAGCATTTT. Translation: CASSLVQGAGNQPQHF.

This sequence joins TRBV4-1 and TRBJ2-3; D perhaps matches TRBD1 (5 bases). V shed 3 bases and J shed 1 base, with 17 bases lying between them. The CDR3 is made up of 17 amino acids. CDR1 is MGHRA and CDR2 is YSYEKL in the germline V gene. The CDR3 DNA reads TGCGCCAGCAGCCAGGTCGGACAAGGCGCGGGCACAGATACGCAGTATTTT. Protein: CASSQVGQGAGTDTQYF.